A single T cell receptor (beta chain) is shown here with its context. These data are taken from a study of blood T cell repertoires in COVID-19. Trimming cost V 7 bases and J 6 bases, with 9 bases left between them. In germline, CDR1 is SQVTM, CDR2 ANQGSEA. This CDR3 region has 11 residues. Generated by immunoSEQ multiplex PCR, the TCRdb table keeps only in-frame clones and is missing some. Here the sample spans over 150,000 clones, about 88% being singletons. During active infection, Seattle patients enrolled and were then monitored through disease. This TCR came from a man aged 50 or older with COVID-19, enrolled during active disease. The V and J genes are TRBV29-1 and TRBJ2-2; D gene unclear. The sample taken for sequencing was peripheral blood. This CDR3 is CSGRAAGELFF. The CDR3 bases are TGCAGCGGCCGAGCCGCCGGGGAGCTGTTTTTT.